The subject of this entry is one T cell receptor (beta chain). Its antigen is still unknown. This record comes from a study of T cell responses to AZD1222 COVID-19 vaccine. Across the whole study: Researchers grouped second doses given at about 4 or about 12 weeks into one pool. Findings of the study overall: Donors were largely white British and mainly female; clonal diversity was possibly underestimated.

TCRdb keeps only in-frame clones here, not all; method: immunoSEQ multiplex PCR. Among 150,000 or so clones listed, about nine tenths were seen once. The starting material was peripheral blood, obtained on day 0 of AZD1222 vaccination. The TCR was taken from an adult in good health.

CDR3 DNA sequence: TGTGCCAGCAGCGTCTCGGTAATGGGGACTAACTATGGCTACACCTTC. Protein: CASSVSVMGTNYGYTF. The chain links TRBV7-9 to TRBJ1-2; D call uncertain. The CDR3 sequence is 16 residues long. V was clipped by 5 bases and J by 0 bases, with 16 bases between them. Germline CDR1 SEHNR, CDR2 FQNEAQ (reference sequence).